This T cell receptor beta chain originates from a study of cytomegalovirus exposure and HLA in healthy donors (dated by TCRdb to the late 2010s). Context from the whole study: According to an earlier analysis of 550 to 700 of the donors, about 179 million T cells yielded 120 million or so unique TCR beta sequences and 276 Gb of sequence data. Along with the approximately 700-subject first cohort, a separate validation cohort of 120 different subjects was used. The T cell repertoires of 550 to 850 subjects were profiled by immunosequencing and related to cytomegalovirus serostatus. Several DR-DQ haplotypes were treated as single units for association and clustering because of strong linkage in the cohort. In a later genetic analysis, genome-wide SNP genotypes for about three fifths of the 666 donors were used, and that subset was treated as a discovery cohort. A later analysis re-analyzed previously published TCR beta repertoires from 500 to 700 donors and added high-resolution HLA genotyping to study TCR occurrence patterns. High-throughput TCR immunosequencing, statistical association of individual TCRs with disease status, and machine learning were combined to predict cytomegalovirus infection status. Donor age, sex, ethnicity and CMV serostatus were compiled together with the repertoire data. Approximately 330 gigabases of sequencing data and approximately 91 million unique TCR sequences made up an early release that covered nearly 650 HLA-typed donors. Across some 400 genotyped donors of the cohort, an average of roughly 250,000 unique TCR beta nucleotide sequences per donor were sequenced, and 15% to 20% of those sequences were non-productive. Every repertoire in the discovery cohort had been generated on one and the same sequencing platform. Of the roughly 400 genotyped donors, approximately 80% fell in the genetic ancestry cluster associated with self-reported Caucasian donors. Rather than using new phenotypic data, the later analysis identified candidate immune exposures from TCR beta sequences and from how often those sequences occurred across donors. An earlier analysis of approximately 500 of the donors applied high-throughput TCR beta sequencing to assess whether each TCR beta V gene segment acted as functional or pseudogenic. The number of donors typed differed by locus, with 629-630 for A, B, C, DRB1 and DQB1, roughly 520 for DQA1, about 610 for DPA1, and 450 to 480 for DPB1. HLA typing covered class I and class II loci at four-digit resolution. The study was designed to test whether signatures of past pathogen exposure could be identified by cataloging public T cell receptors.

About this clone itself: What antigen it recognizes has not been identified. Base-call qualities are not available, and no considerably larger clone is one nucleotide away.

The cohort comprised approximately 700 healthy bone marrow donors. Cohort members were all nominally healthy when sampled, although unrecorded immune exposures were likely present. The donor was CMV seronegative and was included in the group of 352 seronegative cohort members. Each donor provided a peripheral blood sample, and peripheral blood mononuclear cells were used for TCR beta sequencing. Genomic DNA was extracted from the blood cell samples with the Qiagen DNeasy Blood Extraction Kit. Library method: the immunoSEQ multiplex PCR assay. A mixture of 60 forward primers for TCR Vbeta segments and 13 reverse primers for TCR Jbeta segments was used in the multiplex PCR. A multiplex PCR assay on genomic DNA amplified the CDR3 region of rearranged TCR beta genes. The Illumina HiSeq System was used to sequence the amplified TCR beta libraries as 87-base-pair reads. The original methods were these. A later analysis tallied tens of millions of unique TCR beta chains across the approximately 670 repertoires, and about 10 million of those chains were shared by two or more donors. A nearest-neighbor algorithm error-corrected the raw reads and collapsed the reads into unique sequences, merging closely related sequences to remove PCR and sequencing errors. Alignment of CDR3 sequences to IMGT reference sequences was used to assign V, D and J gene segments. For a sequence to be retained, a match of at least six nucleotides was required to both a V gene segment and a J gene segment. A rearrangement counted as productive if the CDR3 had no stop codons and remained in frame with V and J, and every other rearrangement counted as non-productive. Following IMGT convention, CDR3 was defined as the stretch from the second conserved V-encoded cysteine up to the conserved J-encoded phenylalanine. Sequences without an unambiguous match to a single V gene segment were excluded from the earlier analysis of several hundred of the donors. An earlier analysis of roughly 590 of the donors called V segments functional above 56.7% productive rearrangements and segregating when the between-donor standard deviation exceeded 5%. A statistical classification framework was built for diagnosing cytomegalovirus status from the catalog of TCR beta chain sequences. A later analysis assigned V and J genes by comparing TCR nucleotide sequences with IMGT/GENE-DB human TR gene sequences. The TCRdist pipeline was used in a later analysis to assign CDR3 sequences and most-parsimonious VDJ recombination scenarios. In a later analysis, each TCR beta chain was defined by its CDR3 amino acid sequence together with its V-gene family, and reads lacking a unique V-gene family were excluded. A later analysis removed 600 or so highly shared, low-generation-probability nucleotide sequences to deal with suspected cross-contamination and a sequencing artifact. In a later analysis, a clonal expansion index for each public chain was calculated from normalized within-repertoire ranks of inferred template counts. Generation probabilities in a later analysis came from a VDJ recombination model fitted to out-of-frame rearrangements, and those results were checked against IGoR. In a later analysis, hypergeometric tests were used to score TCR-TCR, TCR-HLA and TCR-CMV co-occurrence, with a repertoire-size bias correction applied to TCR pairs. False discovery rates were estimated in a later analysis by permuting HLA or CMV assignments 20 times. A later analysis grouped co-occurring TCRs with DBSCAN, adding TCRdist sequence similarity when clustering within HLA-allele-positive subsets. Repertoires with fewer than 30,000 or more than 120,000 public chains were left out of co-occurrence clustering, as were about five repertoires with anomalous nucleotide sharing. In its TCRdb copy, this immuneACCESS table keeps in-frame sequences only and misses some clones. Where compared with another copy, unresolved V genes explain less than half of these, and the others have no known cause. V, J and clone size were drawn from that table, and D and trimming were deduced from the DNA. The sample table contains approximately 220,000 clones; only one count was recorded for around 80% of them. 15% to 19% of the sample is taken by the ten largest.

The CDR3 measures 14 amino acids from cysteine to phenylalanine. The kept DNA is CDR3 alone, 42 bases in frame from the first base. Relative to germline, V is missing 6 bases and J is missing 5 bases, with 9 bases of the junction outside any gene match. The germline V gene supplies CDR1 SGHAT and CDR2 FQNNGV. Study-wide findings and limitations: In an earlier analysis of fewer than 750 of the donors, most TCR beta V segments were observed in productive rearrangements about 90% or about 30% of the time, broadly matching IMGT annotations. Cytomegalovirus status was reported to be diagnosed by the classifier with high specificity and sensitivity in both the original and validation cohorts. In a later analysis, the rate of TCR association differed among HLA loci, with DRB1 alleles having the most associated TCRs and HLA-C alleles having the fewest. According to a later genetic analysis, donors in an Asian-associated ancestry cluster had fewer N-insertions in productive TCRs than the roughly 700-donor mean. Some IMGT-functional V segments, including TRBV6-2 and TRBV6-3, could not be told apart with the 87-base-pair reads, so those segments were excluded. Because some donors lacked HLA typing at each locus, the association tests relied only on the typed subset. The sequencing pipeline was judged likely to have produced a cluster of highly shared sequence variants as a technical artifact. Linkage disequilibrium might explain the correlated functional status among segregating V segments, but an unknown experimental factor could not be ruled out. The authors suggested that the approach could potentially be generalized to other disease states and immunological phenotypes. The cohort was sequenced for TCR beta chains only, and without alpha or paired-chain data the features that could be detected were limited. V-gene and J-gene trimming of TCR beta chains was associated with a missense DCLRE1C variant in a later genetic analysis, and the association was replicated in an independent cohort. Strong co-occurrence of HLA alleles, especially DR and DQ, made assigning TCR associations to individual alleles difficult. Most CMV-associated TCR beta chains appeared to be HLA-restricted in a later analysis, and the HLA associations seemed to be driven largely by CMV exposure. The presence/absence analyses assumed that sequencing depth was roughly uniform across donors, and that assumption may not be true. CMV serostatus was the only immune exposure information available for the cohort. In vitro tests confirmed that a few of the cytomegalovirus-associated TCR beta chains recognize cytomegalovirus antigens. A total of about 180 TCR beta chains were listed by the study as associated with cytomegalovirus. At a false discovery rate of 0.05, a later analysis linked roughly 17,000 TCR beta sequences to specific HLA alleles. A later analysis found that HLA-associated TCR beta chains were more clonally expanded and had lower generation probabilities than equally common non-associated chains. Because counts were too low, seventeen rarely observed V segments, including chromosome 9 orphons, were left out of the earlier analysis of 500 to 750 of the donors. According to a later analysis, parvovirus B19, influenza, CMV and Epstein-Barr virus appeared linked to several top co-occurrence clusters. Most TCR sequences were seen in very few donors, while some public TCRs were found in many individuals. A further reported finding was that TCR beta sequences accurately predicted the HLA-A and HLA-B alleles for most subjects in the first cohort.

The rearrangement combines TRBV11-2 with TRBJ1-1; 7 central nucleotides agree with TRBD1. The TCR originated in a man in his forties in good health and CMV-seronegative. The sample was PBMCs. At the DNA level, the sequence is TGTGCCAGCAGTTCGGTACAGGGGCGGACTGAAGCTTTCTTT. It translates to CASSSVQGRTEAFF.